Listed here are 2 T cell receptor beta chains from one sample, sequenced in a study of blood T cell repertoires in COVID-19. Clones were read by immunoSEQ multiplex PCR, and TCRdb kept only the in-frame ones, dropping some. The sample has 180,000 or so clones, about 83% seen once. Sequencing used PBMCs or T cells enriched from blood (not recorded which). These receptors were obtained from a woman under 40 who had recovered from COVID-19.

The V call is TRBV7-8, the J call TRBJ2-5; D might be TRBD2 (5 bases). Per the germline V gene, CDR1 is SGHVS and CDR2 is FQNEAQ. V lost 5 bases, J lost 2 bases, and 18 bases lay in between. The CDR3 consists of 16 residues. The CDR3 bases are TGTGCCAGCAGCCCCGGGGAGAGACTGCAACAAGAGACCCAGTACTTC. Amino acids: CASSPGERLQQETQYF.

CDR3 sequence reads: CASSLHGNSNQPQHF. CDR3 DNA: TGTGCCAGCAGTTTACACGGGAATAGCAATCAGCCCCAGCATTTT. The chain uses TRBV28 and TRBJ1-5; no clear D gene. This CDR3 is built from 15 residues. Trimming left V 2 bases short and J 0 bases short, with 8 bases between. Per the germline V gene, CDR1 is MDHEN and CDR2 is SYDVKM.